The T cell receptor beta chain under discussion was sequenced for a study of molecular identifiers for immune sequencing clone quantification. The sample holds many counts of this clonotype. Germline V gene lookup returns CDR1 SGHNT and CDR2 YYREEE (reference sequence). J lost 4 bases, V lost 4 bases, and 11 bases had no gene match. The CDR3 length is 16 residues. TCRdb processed the PCR reads anew with MiXCR; each CDR3 protein has one entry. Of approximately 670,000 distinct CDR3 sequences listed, 20% were seen once; the top ten hold roughly 0.9%. V usage is TRBV5-4 and J usage is TRBJ2-3; the match to TRBD2 covers 8 bases. The clonotype originates from a human donor in good health. Some libraries in this study had Jurkat cell RNA spiked in. Sequencing used naive CD8+ T cells from blood, with Jurkat cell RNA spiked in. Described subset: FACS-sorted CD8+CD4-CCR7+CD45RA+ naive T cells. This CDR3 reads CASSGKRGTEPDTQYF. For the CDR3, the DNA is TGTGCCAGCAGCGGAAAGCGGGGGACCGAGCCAGATACGCAGTATTTT.